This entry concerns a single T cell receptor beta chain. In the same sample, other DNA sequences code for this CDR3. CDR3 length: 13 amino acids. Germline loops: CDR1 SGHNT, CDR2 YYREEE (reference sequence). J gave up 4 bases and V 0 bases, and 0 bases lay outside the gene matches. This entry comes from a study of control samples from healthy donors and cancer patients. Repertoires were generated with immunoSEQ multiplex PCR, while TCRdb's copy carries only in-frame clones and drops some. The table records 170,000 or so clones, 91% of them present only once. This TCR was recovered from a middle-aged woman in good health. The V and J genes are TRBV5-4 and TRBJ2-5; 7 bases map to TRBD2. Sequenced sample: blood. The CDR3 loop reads CASSLGGGETQYF. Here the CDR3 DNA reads TGTGCCAGCAGCTTGGGGGGGGGAGAGACCCAGTACTTC. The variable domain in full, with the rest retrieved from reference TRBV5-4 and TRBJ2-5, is ETGVTQSPTHLIKTRGQQVTLRCSSQSGHNTVSWYQQALGQGPQFIFQYYREEENGRGNFPPRFSGLQFPNYSSELNVNALELDDSALYLCASSLGGGETQYFGPGTRLLVL.